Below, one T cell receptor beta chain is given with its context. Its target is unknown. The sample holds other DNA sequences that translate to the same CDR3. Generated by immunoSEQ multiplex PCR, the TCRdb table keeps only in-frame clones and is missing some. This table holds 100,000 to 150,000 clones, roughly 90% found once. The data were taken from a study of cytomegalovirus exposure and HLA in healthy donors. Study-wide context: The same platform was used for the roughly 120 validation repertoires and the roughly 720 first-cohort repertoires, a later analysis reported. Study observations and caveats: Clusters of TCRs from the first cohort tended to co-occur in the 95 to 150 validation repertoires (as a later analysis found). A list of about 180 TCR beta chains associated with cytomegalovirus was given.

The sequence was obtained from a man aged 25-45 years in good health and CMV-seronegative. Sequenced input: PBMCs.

In nucleotides, the CDR3 is TGTGCCAGCAGCGTCGGGACTAGCGGGAGCTACGAGCAGTACTTC. This translates into CASSVGTSGSYEQYF. The J gene is TRBJ2-7, the V gene TRBV9, with TRBD2 identical over 14 bases. Germline loops: CDR1 SGDLS, CDR2 YYNGEE. The CDR3 has 15 amino acids. Trimming removed 2 bases from V and 3 bases from J; junction bases left unmatched: 1.